A selection of T cell receptor beta chains follows, all from one sample in a study of vaccination effects on CD4 cells after COVID-19. For these TCRs, the target antigens are not known. Assay: immunoSEQ multiplex PCR; the TCRdb copy retains only in-frame clones and omits some. Of some 20,000 clones detected, 70% appear once; the ten largest clones hold 16%. The material was CD4+ T cells from PBMCs cultured with HCoV-229E spike peptides, obtained before COVID-19 vaccination. These TCRs come from a human donor who received a COVID-19 vaccine. CDR3s include the opening cysteine and the closing phenylalanine or tryptophan. D genes are given only for firm matches. Clone size is shown for a subset of rows, as once, few, many or a class of expanded clone.

clone_size d_call j_call v_call cdr3_aa cdr3_nt
. . TRBJ1-1 TRBV6-5 CASSYVRGEAFF TGTGCCAGCAGTTACGTACGTGGGGAAGCTTTCTTT
. . TRBJ2-1 TRBV5-1 CASSLGQGGNEQFF TGCGCCAGCAGCTTGGGGCAAGGGGGGAATGAGCAGTTCTTC
. TRBD2 TRBJ2-7 TRBV5-1 CASSTTSGRSYEQYF TGCGCCAGCAGCACGACTAGCGGAAGATCCTACGAGCAGTACTTC
. TRBD1 TRBJ1-4 TRBV9 CASSVGGTGGHEKLFF TGTGCCAGCAGCGTAGGAGGGACAGGGGGCCATGAAAAACTGTTTTTT
few . TRBJ2-7 TRBV4-2 CASSQDTSLGNEQYF TGTGCCAGCAGCCAAGATACAAGTTTGGGAAACGAGCAGTACTTC
once TRBD1 TRBJ2-2 TRBV7-7 CASSIQGATGELFF TGTGCCAGCAGCATACAGGGGGCCACCGGGGAGCTGTTTTTT
. . TRBJ1-2 TRBV28 CASRFPREMGGYTF TGTGCCAGCAGATTTCCCCGGGAAATGGGGGGCTACACCTTC
. . TRBJ2-2 TRBV5-1 CASSSRGGGELFF TGCGCCAGCAGCTCCAGGGGCGGGGGGGAGCTGTTTTTT
. TRBD1 TRBJ2-3 TRBV19 CASTPSGQVSDTQYF TGTGCCAGTACCCCGAGTGGACAGGTTTCAGATACGCAGTATTTT
. TRBD2 TRBJ2-5 TRBV14 CASSQDWLAGEETQYF TGTGCCAGCAGCCAAGACTGGCTAGCGGGAGAAGAGACCCAGTACTTC
. TRBD2 TRBJ2-7 TRBV6-5 CASSFSGDPTYEQYF TGTGCCAGCAGTTTTAGCGGGGACCCCACCTACGAGCAGTACTTC
. TRBD2 TRBJ2-1 TRBV29-1 CSVAREEWDEQFF TGCAGCGTTGCGCGGGAGGAGTGGGATGAGCAGTTCTTC
. . TRBJ2-3 TRBV5-1 CASSPVEGSTDTQYF TGCGCCAGCAGTCCCGTGGAGGGAAGCACAGATACGCAGTATTTT
few . TRBJ2-1 TRBV11-3 CASSLEQGGVDNEQFF TGTGCCAGCAGCTTAGAACAGGGAGGAGTAGACAATGAGCAGTTCTTC
. . TRBJ2-7 TRBV11-2 CASSLGQRSSYEQYF TGTGCCAGCAGCTTGGGACAAAGGAGCTCCTACGAGCAGTACTTC
. . TRBJ2-3 TRBV5-8 CASSLSDQGGAYTDTQYF TGTGCCAGCAGCTTGTCCGACCAGGGGGGGGCCTACACAGATACGCAGTATTTT
once TRBD2 TRBJ2-7 TRBV6-5 CASMLAGGYEQYF TGTGCCAGCATGCTAGCGGGGGGATACGAGCAGTACTTC
. . TRBJ1-4 TRBV10-3 CAISESGVPNEKLFF TGTGCCATCAGTGAGTCAGGGGTTCCTAATGAAAAACTGTTTTTT
few TRBD1 TRBJ1-2 TRBV30 CAWSGNRGGGYTF TGTGCCTGGAGTGGAAACAGGGGCGGAGGCTACACCTTC
. . TRBJ2-6 TRBV27 CASSGALSSGANVLTF TGTGCCAGCAGTGGGGCGCTCAGCTCTGGGGCCAACGTCCTGACTTTC
. . TRBJ1-6 TRBV5-4 CASSLAGGVADSPLHF TGTGCCAGCAGCTTGGCGGGCGGGGTGGCGGATTCACCCCTCCACTTT